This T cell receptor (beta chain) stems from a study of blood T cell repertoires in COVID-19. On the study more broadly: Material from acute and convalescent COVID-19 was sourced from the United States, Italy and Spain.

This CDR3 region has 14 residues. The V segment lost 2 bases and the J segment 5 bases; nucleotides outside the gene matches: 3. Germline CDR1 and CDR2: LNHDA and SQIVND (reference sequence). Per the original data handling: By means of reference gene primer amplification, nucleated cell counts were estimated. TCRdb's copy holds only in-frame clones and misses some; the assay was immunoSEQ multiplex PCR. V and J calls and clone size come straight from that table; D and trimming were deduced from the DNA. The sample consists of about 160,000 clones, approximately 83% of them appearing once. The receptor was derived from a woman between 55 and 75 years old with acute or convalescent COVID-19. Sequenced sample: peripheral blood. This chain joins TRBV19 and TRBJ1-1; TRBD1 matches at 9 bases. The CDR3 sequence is CASSIIQGATEAFF. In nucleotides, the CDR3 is TGTGCCAGTAGTATAATACAGGGGGCAACTGAAGCTTTCTTT.